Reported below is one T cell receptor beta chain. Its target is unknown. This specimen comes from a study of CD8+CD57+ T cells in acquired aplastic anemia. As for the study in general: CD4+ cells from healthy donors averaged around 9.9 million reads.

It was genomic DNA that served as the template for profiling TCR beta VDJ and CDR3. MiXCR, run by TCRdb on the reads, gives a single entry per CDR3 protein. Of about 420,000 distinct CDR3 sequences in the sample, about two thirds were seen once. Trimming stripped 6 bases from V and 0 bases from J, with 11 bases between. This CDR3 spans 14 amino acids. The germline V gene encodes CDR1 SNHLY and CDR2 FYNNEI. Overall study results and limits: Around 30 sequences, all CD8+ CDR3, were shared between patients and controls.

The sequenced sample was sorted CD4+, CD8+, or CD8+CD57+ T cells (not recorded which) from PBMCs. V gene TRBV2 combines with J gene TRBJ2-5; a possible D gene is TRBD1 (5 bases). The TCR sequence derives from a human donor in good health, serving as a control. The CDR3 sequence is CASSRQGHQETQYF. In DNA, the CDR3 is TGTGCCAGCAGCCGGCAGGGCCACCAAGAGACCCAGTACTTC.